Sequencing of this T cell receptor beta chain was carried out in a study of blood T cell repertoires in COVID-19. Authors' methods: Amplifying reference gene primers gave estimates of nucleated cell counts. Profiled with immunoSEQ multiplex PCR; TCRdb holds only in-frame clones, not every one. Clone size and V and J calls were adopted from that table, with D and trimming inferred from the DNA. Here the sample spans 200,000 to 250,000 clones, roughly 80% being singletons. This CDR3 is built from 15 residues. CDR1 and CDR2 (germline): SGHTA, FQGNSA. The V and J ends lost 6 bases and 0 bases respectively, with 12 bases between them. Those enrolled in Seattle joined during active infection and were followed longitudinally afterward.

This chain joins TRBV7-2 and TRBJ2-1; TRBD2 is a possible D gene (5 bases). The sample taken for sequencing was peripheral blood. This sequence was found in a woman between 65 and 79 years old with COVID-19, enrolled during active disease. The CDR3 nucleotides are TGTGCCAGCAGACTTACTAGTAACTCCTACAATGAGCAGTTCTTC. Residues: CASRLTSNSYNEQFF.